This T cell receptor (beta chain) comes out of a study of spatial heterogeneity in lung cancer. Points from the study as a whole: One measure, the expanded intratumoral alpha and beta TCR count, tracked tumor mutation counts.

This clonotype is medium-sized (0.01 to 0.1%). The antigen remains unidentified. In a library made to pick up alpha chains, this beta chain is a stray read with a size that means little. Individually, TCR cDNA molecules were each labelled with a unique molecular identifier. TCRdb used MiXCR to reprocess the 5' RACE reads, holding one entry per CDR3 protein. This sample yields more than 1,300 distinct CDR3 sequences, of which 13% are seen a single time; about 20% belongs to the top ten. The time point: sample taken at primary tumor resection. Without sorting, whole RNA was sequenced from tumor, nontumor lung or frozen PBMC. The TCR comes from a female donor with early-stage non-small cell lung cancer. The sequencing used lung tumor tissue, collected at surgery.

The CDR3 protein is CASSPLGRRYEQYF. The CDR3 nucleotides are TGTGCCAGCTCACCCCTGGGACGGCGCTACGAGCAGTACTTC. This sequence joins TRBV18 and TRBJ2-7, with D possibly called TRBD1 or TRBD2 (5 bases each). The CDR3 contains 14 residues. Deletions cut 3 bases from V and 3 bases from J, with 12 bases between. Germline assignment: CDR1 KGHSH and CDR2 LQKENI.